This section outlines one TCR beta chain sequence together with its context. Fresh-frozen tumor tissue and more than two years of survival data were available for all. Isocitrate dehydrogenase mutation was absent in all glioblastoma patients. These data come from a study of glioma-infiltrating T cells after dendritic cell vaccination. Study-level information: Dendritic cell vaccination trial patients had either newly diagnosed or recurrent glioblastoma.

The CDR3 has 15 amino acids. The trim removed 4 bases at V and 3 bases at J, leaving 4 bases unmatched. Germline CDR1 is LNHDA and CDR2 is SQIVND (reference sequence). Amplification used 60 V beta primers and 13 J beta primers. Measured with immunoSEQ multiplex PCR; TCRdb has only the in-frame clones, and not every one. The profile shows fewer than 40,000 clones, over 90% of them singletons. The chain joins TRBV19 to TRBJ2-3; 10 bases line up with TRBD1. This receptor was obtained from a human donor with glioblastoma. Sequencing used blood, obtained before dendritic cell vaccination. CDR3 sequence reads: CASSTRQGATDTQYF. In nucleotides, the CDR3 is TGTGCCAGTAGTACACGACAGGGGGCGACAGATACGCAGTATTTT.